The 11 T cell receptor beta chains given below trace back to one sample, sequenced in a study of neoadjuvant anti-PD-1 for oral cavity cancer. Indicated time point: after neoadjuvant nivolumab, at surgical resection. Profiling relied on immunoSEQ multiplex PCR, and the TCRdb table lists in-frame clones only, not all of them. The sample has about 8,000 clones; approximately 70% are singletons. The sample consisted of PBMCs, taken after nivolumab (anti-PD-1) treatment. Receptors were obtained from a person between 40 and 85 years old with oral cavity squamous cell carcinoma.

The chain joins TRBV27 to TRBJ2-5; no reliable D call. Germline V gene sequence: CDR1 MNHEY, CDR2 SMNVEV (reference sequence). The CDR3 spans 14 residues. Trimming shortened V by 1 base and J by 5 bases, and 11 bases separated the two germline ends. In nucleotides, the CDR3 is TGTGCCAGCAGTTTATTGGTTCACGGGGAGACCCAGTACTTC. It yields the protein CASSLLVHGETQYF.

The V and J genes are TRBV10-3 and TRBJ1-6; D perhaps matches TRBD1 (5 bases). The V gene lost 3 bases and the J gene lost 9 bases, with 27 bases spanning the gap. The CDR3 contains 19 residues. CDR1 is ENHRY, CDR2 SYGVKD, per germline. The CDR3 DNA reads TGTGCCATCAGTGAAATCCTGTTCCGACAGTCAAATTCGTTTTCACCCCTCCACTTT. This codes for CAISEILFRQSNSFSPLHF.

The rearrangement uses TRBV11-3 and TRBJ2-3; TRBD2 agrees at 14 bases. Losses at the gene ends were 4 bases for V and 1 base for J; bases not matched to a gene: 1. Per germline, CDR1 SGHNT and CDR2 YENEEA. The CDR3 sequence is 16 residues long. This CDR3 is CASSSTSGGGTDTQYF. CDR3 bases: TGTGCCAGCAGCTCGACTAGCGGGGGGGGCACAGATACGCAGTATTTT.

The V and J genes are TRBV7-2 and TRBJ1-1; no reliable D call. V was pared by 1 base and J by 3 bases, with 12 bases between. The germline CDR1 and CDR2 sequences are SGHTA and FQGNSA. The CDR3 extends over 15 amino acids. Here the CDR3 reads CASSLVAGSYTEAFF. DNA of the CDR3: TGTGCCAGCAGCTTAGTTGCGGGGTCGTACACTGAAGCTTTCTTT.

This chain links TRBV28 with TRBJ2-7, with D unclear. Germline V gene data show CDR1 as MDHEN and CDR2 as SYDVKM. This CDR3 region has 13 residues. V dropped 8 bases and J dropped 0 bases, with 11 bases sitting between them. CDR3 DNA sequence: TGTGCCAGCTTTAGGGTCCGCTCCTACGAGCAGTACTTC. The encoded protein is CASFRVRSYEQYF.

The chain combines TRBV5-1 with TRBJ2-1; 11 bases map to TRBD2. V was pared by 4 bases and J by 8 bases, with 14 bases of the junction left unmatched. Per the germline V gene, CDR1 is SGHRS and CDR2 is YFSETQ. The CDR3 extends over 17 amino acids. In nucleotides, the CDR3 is TGCGCCAGCAGCCCCGGTAGGGGTAGCGGGGGGGCGGATGAGCAGTTCTTC. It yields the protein CASSPGRGSGGADEQFF.

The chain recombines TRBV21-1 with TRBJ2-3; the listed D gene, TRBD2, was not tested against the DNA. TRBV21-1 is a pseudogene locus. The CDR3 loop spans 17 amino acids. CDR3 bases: TGTGCCAGATCAGAGGGCTCGAATCCTTTTAGCACAGATACGCAGTATTTT. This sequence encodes CARSEGSNPFSTDTQYF.

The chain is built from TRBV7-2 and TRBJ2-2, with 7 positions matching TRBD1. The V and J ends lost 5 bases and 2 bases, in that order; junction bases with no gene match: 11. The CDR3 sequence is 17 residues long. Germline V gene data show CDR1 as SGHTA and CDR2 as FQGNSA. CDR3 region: CASSAKGQTINTGELFF. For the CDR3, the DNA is TGTGCCAGCAGCGCAAAGGGACAGACCATCAACACCGGGGAGCTGTTTTTT.

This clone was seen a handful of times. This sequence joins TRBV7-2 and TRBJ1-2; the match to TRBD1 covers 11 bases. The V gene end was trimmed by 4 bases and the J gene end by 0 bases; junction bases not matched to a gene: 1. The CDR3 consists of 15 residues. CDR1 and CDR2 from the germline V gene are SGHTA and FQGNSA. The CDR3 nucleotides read TGTGCCAGCAGCTGGACAGGGGGCGCTAACTATGGCTACACCTTC. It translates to CASSWTGGANYGYTF.

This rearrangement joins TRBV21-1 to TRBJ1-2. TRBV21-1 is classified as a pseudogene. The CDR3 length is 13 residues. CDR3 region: CATLRGSNYGYTF. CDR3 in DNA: TGTGCCACCCTGAGGGGCTCCAACTATGGCTACACCTTC.

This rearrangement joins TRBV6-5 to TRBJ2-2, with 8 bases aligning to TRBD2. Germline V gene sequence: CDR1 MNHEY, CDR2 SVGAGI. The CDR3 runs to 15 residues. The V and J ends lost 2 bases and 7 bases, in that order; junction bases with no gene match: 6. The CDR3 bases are TGTGCCAGCAGTTACCCAACTAGCGGCCGCGGGGAGCTGTTTTTT. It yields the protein CASSYPTSGRGELFF.